Following are 29 T cell receptor beta chains from one sample sequenced in a study of vaccination and CD4 T cells after COVID-19 (dated by TCRdb to 2022 to 2024). Reading the label with the study, this specimen's treatment or condition is: approximately 9-day PBMC culture with coronavirus spike peptide pools or control peptides (ViraFEST assay). Library method: PCR. Data came from an Illumina iSeq 100. DNA from cultured CD4+ T cells underwent TCR sequencing with the Oncomine TCR Beta short-read assay at the Johns Hopkins FTIC core. The public reads were reprocessed in TCRdb via fastp at Q25 and MiXCR, keeping in-frame beta chains. CDR3 protein duplicates are merged, each entry listing the most common genes and DNA. The sample has around 14,000 distinct CDR3 sequences on record, around 56% of them singletons. Together, the top ten hold around 13% of the sample. Their target antigens are unknown. Specimen: CD4+ T cells from blood, cultured in vitro. Receptor source: a human donor who had recovered from COVID-19.

The V call is TRBV10-3, the J call TRBJ1-5, with D possibly being TRBD1 (5 bases). Germline-derived CDR1 and CDR2 are ENHRY and SYGVKD. This CDR3 is 14 amino acids long. V shed 2 bases and J shed 5 bases, with 10 bases lying between them. Here the CDR3 reads CAISEVGLDQPQHF. CDR3 nucleotide sequence: TGTGCCATCAGTGAGGTGGGGCTAGATCAGCCCCAGCATTTT.

The V call is TRBV14, the J call TRBJ2-7; perhaps TRBD2 as D (6 bases). The CDR3 loop spans 15 amino acids. Looked up from germline, CDR1 is SGHDN and CDR2 is FVKESK. V was cut by 0 bases and J by 3 bases, with 12 bases left in between. CDR3 coding DNA: TGTGCCAGCAGCCAAGATAGGACTAACAGCTACGAGCAGTACTTC. Protein product: CASSQDRTNSYEQYF.

This clonotype was recorded a few times. This chain links TRBV5-1 with TRBJ1-1; D is perhaps TRBD1 (5 bases). Trimming pared 4 bases from V and 0 bases from J, leaving 13 bases between. In germline, CDR1 is SGHRS, CDR2 YFSETQ. This CDR3 has 15 amino acids. The CDR3 reads CASSTDGHLNTEAFF. The DNA of the CDR3 is TGCGCCAGCAGCACAGACGGACACCTGAACACTGAAGCTTTCTTT.

This chain links TRBV12-3 or TRBV12-4 with TRBJ1-2; no clear D. V was cut by 7 bases and J by 2 bases, with 11 bases left in between. The CDR3 is made up of 13 amino acids. The CDR3 spells CASKAPENYGYTF. In nucleotides, the CDR3 is TGTGCCAGCAAAGCCCCAGAAAACTATGGCTACACCTTC.

The chain couples TRBV18 to TRBJ2-5; a weak D match, TRBD1 (6 bases). CDR3 length: 14 residues. CDR1 is KGHSH, CDR2 LQKENI, per germline. The V end was cut by 1 base, the J end by 2 bases, with 8 bases between. In DNA form, the CDR3 reads TGTGCCAGCTCACCACGAGGACAGCAAGAGACCCAGTACTTC. It encodes CASSPRGQQETQYF.

This clonotype was detected only a few times. This sequence joins TRBV7-2 and TRBJ1-1; no firm D call. CDR1 and CDR2 (germline): SGHTA, FQGNSA. V dropped 2 bases and J dropped 4 bases, with 8 bases sitting between them. The CDR3 covers 13 residues. CDR3 in amino acids: CASSLMSSTEAFF. As DNA, the CDR3 is TGTGCCAGCAGCTTAATGTCAAGCACTGAAGCTTTCTTT.

This chain connects TRBV6-2 or TRBV6-3 to TRBJ1-1, with D unclear. V was clipped by 5 bases and J by 1 base, with 14 bases between them. The CDR3 consists of 15 residues. The V gene's germline CDR1 is MNHEY and CDR2 SVGEGT. The CDR3 DNA follows: TGTGCCAGCAGTGACCCGGGTGGCCAGAACACTGAAGCTTTCTTT. The encoded protein is CASSDPGGQNTEAFF.

The V gene is TRBV7-6, the J gene TRBJ2-3; 12 bases match TRBD2. This CDR3 is built from 17 residues. Germline loops: CDR1 SGHVS, CDR2 FNYEAQ. V was pared by 5 bases and J by 2 bases, with 8 bases of the junction left unmatched. CDR3 in DNA: TGTGCCAGCAGCCTAGGACTAGCGGGGACGTACACAGATACGCAGTATTTT. Residues: CASSLGLAGTYTDTQYF.

This clonotype was found a few times. The genes are TRBV29-1 and TRBJ2-3; tentatively, D is TRBD2 (6 bases). V lost 5 bases and J lost 6, with 18 bases in between. The CDR3 has 14 residues. Germline V gives CDR1 SQVTM, CDR2 ANQGSEA. CDR3 region: CSVRRRVTQDTQYF. The CDR3 nucleotides read TGCAGCGTTCGCCGGAGGGTCACTCAGGATACGCAGTATTTT.

The sample holds one count of this clonotype. V gene TRBV12-3 or TRBV12-4 combines with J gene TRBJ2-7, with 9 bases lining up with TRBD1. This CDR3 is 13 amino acids long. The V and J ends lost 6 bases and 1 base, in that order; junction bases with no gene match: 1. This chain's CDR3 is CASRTGGSYEQYF. CDR3 coding DNA: TGTGCCAGCAGGACAGGGGGTTCCTACGAGCAGTACTTC.

The gene calls are TRBV7-2 and TRBJ2-1, with 8 bases lining up with TRBD2. The better agreement between TRBJ2-7 and the DNA end casts doubt on the J call. This CDR3 is 15 amino acids long. CDR1 and CDR2 (germline): SGHTA, FQGNSA. The CDR3 DNA is TGTGCCAGCAGCTTAATACTAGCGGATTCCTACGAGCAGTACTTC. It codes for CASSLILADSYEQYF.

This clonotype was picked up a small number of times. This chain connects TRBV24-1 to TRBJ1-1, with D maybe TRBD1 (5 bases). Germline assignment: CDR1 KGHDR and CDR2 SFDVKD. Trimming removed 4 bases from V and 4 bases from J, with 12 bases in between. The CDR3 contains 14 residues. CDR3 DNA sequence: TGTGCCACCAGTGACCACACCGACAGCACTGAAGCTTTCTTT. Translation: CATSDHTDSTEAFF.

This clonotype has just a few counts. The chain is built from TRBV5-4 and TRBJ1-1; 10 bases agree with TRBD1. J was trimmed by 0 bases and V by 4 bases; bases with no gene match: 9. The CDR3 spans 17 residues. CDR1 is SGHNT and CDR2 is YYREEE in the germline V gene (reference sequence). CDR3 sequence reads: CASSPQGTGAMNTEAFF. The DNA for the CDR3 is TGTGCCAGCAGCCCGCAGGGGACAGGGGCGATGAACACTGAAGCTTTCTTT.

This clonotype was observed a single time. This chain joins TRBV11-3 and TRBJ1-1, with D uncertain. The CDR3 extends over 13 amino acids. Germline CDR1 is SGHNT and CDR2 is YENEEA. The V end lost 0 bases, the J end lost 1 base, and 3 bases lay between the germline ends. CDR3 coding DNA: TGTGCCAGCAGCTTAGAGGCGAACACTGAAGCTTTCTTT. Translating it yields CASSLEANTEAFF. The variable domain in full, completed from reference TRBV11-3 and TRBJ1-1, reads EAGVVQSPRYKIIEKKQPVAFWCNPISGHNTLYWYLQNLGQGPELLIRYENEEAVDDSQLPKDRFSAERLKGVDSTLKIQPAELGDSAVYLCASSLEANTEAFFGQGTRLTVV.

The V and J genes are TRBV5-1 and TRBJ2-7; either TRBD1 or TRBD2 may fit D (6 bases each). CDR1 and CDR2 from the germline V gene are SGHRS and YFSETQ. The V end was cut by 4 bases, the J end by 0 bases, with 11 bases between. The CDR3 is 14 residues long. The CDR3 protein is CASSPKGGSYEQYF. The CDR3 DNA is TGCGCCAGCAGCCCTAAGGGGGGCTCCTACGAGCAGTACTTC.

The V and J genes are TRBV5-1 and TRBJ1-1; a possible D gene is TRBD1 (5 bases). V was cut by 0 bases and J by 2 bases, with 8 bases left in between. CDR1 is SGHRS and CDR2 is YFSETQ in the germline V gene. The CDR3 extends over 14 amino acids. Written as DNA, the CDR3 is TGCGCCAGCAGCTTGGGGGGGGGAAACACTGAAGCTTTCTTT. Protein product: CASSLGGGNTEAFF.

This rearrangement joins TRBV7-2 to TRBJ1-2, with D maybe TRBD1 (6 bases). The CDR3 contains 15 residues. CDR1 SGHTA and CDR2 FQGNSA come from the germline V gene. V lost 5 bases to trimming and J lost 4 bases, with 17 bases between them. CDR3 sequence: CASSPKNQGSYGYTF. Written as DNA, the CDR3 is TGTGCCAGCAGCCCCAAGAATCAGGGGTCCTATGGCTACACCTTC.

V usage is TRBV7-9 and J usage is TRBJ2-3; perhaps D is TRBD1 or TRBD2 (10 bases each). Trimming stripped 5 bases from V and 3 bases from J, with 30 bases between. The CDR3 spans 20 residues. Germline CDR1 and CDR2: SEHNR and FQNEAQ (reference sequence). The CDR3 protein is CASSPWGQGSSGSRTDTQYF. The CDR3 coding sequence is TGTGCCAGCAGCCCTTGGGGACAGGGGTCTAGCGGGAGCCGGACAGATACGCAGTATTTT.

This clonotype has only a few counts. The V call is TRBV7-8, the J call TRBJ2-1; D gene ambiguous. This CDR3 region has 13 residues. Deletions cut 1 base from V and 6 bases from J, with 7 bases between. CDR1 and CDR2 (germline): SGHVS, FQNEAQ. The CDR3: CASSLVPPNEQFF. DNA of the CDR3: TGTGCCAGCAGCTTAGTACCACCCAATGAGCAGTTCTTC.

V and J are TRBV7-9 and TRBJ1-1; D possibly corresponds to TRBD1 (5 bases). Trimming left V 1 base short and J 10 bases short, with 13 bases between. Germline V gives CDR1 SEHNR, CDR2 FQNEAQ (reference sequence). The CDR3 covers 13 residues. Here the CDR3 reads CASSLGGTAGAFF. DNA of the CDR3: TGTGCCAGCAGCTTAGGTGGGACGGCTGGAGCTTTCTTT.

V usage is TRBV19 and J usage is TRBJ2-1, with D unclear. V gave up 8 bases and J gave up 5 bases, with 16 bases separating them. The germline gives CDR1 LNHDA, CDR2 SQIVND (reference sequence). The CDR3 is 14 residues long. The CDR3 nucleotides are TGTGCCAGTCAACCAACGCACAGAAACAATGAGCAGTTCTTC. It codes for CASQPTHRNNEQFF.

This chain uses TRBV29-1 with TRBJ1-4; D is unresolved. The CDR3 totals 13 residues. The V and J ends lost 4 bases and 7 bases respectively, with 13 bases between them. Germline CDR1 is SQVTM and CDR2 is ANQGSEA. Written as DNA, the CDR3 is TGCAGCGTTGGGCCCCCAGCGGGTGAAAAACTGTTTTTT. Translating gives CSVGPPAGEKLFF.

This clonotype occurred once. V is TRBV4-2 and J is TRBJ1-1, with unresolved D. Trimming cost V 1 base and J 11 bases, with 14 bases left between them. This CDR3 has 13 residues. Germline V CDR1 and CDR2: LGHNA, YNFKEQ. The CDR3 spells CASSQGSPREAFF. The CDR3 DNA reads as TGTGCCAGCAGCCAAGGGAGCCCAAGGGAGGCTTTCTTT.

Only a few counts were recorded for this clonotype. The chain has TRBV10-1 and TRBJ1-6; possible D gene TRBD1, 5 bases. CDR1 WNHNN and CDR2 SYGVQD come from the germline V gene (reference sequence). Trimming shortened V by 6 bases and J by 8 bases, and 17 bases separated the two germline ends. The CDR3 covers 15 residues. This CDR3 reads CASRHDGHKYSPLHF. The CDR3 DNA sequence: TGCGCCAGCAGACATGACGGACACAAATATTCACCCCTCCACTTT.

This clonotype has more than one count but fewer than ten. The chain couples TRBV2 to TRBJ2-1; TRBD1 might be the D (5 bases). Germline V gives CDR1 SNHLY, CDR2 FYNNEI. Trimming removed 5 bases from V and 7 bases from J, with 9 bases in between. The CDR3 runs 12 residues. CDR3 sequence reads: CASSKNRNEQFF. CDR3 nucleotide sequence: TGTGCCAGCAGTAAAAACAGGAATGAGCAGTTCTTC.

This chain connects TRBV6-4 to TRBJ2-3; tentatively, D is TRBD1 (6 bases). The CDR3 is 14 amino acids. Germline loops: CDR1 MRHNA, CDR2 SNTAGT. Deletions cut 2 bases from V and 0 bases from J, with 6 bases between. CDR3 nucleotide sequence: TGTGCCAGCAGTGACGGACAGAGCACAGATACGCAGTATTTT. Amino acid sequence: CASSDGQSTDTQYF.

This clonotype was detected a few times. V gene TRBV27 combines with J gene TRBJ2-7, with a weak D call TRBD2 (5 bases). This CDR3 region has 14 residues. Germline CDR1 is MNHEY and CDR2 is SMNVEV (reference sequence). V lost 5 bases and J lost 4, with 15 bases in between. Written as DNA, the CDR3 is TGTGCCAGCAGTCCCAGGACTGACCTATACGAGCAGTACTTC. Residues: CASSPRTDLYEQYF.

DNA of the CDR3: TGTGCCAGCAGTTTAGTACGAGCGGCCCATAAGTTCTTC. It is translated as CASSLVRAAHKFF. V and J are TRBV12-3 or TRBV12-4 and TRBJ2-1, with D tentatively TRBD2 (5 bases). V was clipped by 1 base and J by 14 bases, with 15 bases between them. The CDR3 spans 13 residues.

This chain uses TRBV19 with TRBJ1-5, with D perhaps matching TRBD1 (5 bases). Germline-derived CDR1 and CDR2 are LNHDA and SQIVND (reference sequence). V lost 5 bases and J 3 bases, leaving 11 bases between the germline ends. There are 14 residues in the CDR3. The CDR3 spells CASSWRGNNQPQHF. The CDR3, as DNA: TGTGCCAGTAGTTGGAGGGGCAACAATCAGCCCCAGCATTTT. Full variable domain (remainder filled in from reference TRBV19 and TRBJ1-5): DGGITQSPKYLFRKEGQNVTLSCEQNLNHDAMYWYRQDPGQGLRLIYYSQIVNDFQKGDIAEGYSVSREKKESFPLTVTSAQKNPTAFYLCASSWRGNNQPQHFGDGTRLSIL.